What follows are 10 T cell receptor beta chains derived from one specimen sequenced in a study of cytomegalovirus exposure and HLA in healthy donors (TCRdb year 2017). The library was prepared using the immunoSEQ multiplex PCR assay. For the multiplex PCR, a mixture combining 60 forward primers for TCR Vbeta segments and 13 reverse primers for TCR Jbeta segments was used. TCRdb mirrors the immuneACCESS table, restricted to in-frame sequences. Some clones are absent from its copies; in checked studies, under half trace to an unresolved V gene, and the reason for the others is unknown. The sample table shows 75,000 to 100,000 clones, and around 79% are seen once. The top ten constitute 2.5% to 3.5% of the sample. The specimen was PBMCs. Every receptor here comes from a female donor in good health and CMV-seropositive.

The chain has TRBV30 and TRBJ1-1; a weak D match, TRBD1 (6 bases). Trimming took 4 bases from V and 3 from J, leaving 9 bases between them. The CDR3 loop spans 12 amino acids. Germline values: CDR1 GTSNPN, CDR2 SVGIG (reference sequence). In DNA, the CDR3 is TGTGCCTGGAAGGCAGGGGACACTGAAGCTTTCTTT. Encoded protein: CAWKAGDTEAFF. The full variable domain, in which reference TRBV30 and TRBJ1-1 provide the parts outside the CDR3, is SQTIHQWPATLVQPVGSPLSLECTVEGTSNPNLYWYRQAAGRGLQLLFYSVGIGQISSEVPQNLSASRPQDRQFILSSKKLLLSDSGFYLCAWKAGDTEAFFGQGTRLTVV.

This chain's CDR3 is CASSLRLAGNTGELFF. Here the CDR3 DNA reads TGTGCCAGCAGCCTACGACTAGCGGGGAACACCGGGGAGCTGTTTTTT. J is TRBJ2-2 and V is TRBV11-3; 10 bases match TRBD2. Germline V lookup: CDR1 SGHNT, CDR2 YENEEA. V was pared by 5 bases and J by 1 base, with 4 bases of the junction left unmatched. The CDR3 is 16 amino acids.

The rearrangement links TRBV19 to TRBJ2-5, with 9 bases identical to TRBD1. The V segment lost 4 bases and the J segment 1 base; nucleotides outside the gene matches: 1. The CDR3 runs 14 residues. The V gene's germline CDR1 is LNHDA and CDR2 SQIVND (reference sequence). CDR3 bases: TGTGCCAGTAGTACGACAGGGGGCCAAGAGACCCAGTACTTC. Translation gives CASSTTGGQETQYF.

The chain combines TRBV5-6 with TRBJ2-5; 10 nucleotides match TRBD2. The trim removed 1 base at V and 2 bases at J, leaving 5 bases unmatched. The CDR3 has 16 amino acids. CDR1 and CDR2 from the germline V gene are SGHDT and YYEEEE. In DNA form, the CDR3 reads TGTGCCAGCAGCTTGTTCGGGACTAGCGCACAAGAGACCCAGTACTTC. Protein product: CASSLFGTSAQETQYF.

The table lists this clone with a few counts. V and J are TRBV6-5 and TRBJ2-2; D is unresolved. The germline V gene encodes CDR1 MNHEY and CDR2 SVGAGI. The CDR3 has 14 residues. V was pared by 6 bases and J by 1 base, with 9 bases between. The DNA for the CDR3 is TGTGCCAGCAGCTTGACACGGAACACCGGGGAGCTGTTTTTT. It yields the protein CASSLTRNTGELFF.

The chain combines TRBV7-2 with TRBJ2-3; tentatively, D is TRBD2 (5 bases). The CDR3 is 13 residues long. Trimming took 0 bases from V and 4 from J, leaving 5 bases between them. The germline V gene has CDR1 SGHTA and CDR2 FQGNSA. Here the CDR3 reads CASSLAEADTQYF. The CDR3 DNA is TGTGCCAGCAGCTTAGCGGAGGCAGATACGCAGTATTTT.

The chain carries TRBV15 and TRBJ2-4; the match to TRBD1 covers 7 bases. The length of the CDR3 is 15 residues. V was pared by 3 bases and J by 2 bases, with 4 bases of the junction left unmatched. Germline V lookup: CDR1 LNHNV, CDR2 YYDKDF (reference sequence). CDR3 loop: CATSSRTGTKNIQYF. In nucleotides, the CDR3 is TGTGCCACCAGCAGTAGGACAGGAACCAAAAACATTCAGTACTTC.

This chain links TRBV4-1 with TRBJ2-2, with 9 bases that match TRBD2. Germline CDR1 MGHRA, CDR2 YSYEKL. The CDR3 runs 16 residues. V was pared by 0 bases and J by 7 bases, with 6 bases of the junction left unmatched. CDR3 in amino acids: CASSQEPRGGVGELFF. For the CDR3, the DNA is TGCGCCAGCAGCCAAGAACCGCGGGGGGGCGTCGGGGAGCTGTTTTTT.

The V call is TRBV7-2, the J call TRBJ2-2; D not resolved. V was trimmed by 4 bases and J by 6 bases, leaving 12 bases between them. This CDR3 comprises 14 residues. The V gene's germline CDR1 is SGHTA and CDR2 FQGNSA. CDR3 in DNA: TGTGCCAGCAGCTGGAGAGGATCCCCCGGGGAGCTGTTTTTT. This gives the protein CASSWRGSPGELFF.

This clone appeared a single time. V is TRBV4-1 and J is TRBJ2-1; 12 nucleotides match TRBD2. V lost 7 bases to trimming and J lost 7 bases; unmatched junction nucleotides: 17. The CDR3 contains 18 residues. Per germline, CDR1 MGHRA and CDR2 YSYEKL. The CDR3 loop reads CASTPLGNRLAGENEQFF. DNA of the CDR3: TGCGCCAGCACCCCCCTCGGAAACAGACTAGCGGGAGAGAATGAGCAGTTCTTC.